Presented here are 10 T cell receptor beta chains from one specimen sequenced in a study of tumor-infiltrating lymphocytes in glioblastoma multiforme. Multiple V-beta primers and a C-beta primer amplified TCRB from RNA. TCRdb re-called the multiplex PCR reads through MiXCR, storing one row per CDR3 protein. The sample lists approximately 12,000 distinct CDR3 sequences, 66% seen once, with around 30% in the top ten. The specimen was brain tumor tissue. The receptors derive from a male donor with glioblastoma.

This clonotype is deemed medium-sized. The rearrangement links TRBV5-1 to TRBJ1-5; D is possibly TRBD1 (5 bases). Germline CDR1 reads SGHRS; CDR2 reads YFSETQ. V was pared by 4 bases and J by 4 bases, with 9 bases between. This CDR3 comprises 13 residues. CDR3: CASSPRGNQPQHF. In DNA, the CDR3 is TGCGCCAGCAGCCCGAGGGGAAATCAGCCCCAGCATTTT.

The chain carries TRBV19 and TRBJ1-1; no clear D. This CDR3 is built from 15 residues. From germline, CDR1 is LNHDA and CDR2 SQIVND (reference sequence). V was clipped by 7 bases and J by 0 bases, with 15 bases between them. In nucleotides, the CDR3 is TGTGCCAGTAATATCCGCCGGGCTATGAACACTGAAGCTTTCTTT. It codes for CASNIRRAMNTEAFF.

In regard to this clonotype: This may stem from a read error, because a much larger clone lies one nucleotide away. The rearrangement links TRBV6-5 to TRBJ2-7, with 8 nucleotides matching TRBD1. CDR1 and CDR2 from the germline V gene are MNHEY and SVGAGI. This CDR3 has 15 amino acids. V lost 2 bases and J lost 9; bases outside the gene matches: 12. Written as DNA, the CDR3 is TGTGCCAGCAGTTACGGGGGACAGGCCTCCTACAGGCAGTACTTC. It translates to CASSYGGQASYRQYF.

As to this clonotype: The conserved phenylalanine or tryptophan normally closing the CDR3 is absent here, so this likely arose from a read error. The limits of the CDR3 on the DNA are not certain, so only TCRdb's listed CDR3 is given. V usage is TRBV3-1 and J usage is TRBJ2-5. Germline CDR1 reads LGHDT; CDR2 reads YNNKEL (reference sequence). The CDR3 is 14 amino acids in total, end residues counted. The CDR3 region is CASSQVDEGKTKYS.

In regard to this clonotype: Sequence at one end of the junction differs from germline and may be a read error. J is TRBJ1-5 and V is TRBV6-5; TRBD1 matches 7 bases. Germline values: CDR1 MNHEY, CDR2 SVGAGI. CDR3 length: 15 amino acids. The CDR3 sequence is CASRTRGPSNQPQLF. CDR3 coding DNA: TGTGCCAGCAGGACAAGGGGGCCGAGCAATCAGCCCCAGCTTTTT.

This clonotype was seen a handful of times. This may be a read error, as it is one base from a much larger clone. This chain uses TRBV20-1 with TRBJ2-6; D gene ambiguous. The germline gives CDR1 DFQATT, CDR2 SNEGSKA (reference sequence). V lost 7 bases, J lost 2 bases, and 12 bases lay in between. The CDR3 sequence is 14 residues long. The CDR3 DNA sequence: TGCAGTGTCCCAACAGCCCCTGGGGCCAACGTCCTGACTTTC. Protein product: CSVPTAPGANVLTF.

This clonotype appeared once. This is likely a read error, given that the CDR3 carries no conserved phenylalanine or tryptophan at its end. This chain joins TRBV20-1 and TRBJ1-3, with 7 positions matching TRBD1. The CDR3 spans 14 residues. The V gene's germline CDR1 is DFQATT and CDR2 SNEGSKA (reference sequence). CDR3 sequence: CNALTGTTGNTIYY. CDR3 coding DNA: TGCAATGCTCTGACAGGGACAACTGGAAACACCATATATTAT.

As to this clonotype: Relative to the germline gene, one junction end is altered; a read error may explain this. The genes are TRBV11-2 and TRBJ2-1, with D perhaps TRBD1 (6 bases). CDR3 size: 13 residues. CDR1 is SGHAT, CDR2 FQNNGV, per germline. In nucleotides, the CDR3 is TGTGCCTGCAGCTCAGATAGGGGGAATGAGCAGTTCTTT. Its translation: CACSSDRGNEQFF.

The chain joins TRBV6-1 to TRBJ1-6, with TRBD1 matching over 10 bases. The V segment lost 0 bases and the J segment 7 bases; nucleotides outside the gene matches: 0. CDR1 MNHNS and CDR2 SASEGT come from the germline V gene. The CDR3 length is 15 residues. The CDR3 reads CASSEATGGNSPLHF. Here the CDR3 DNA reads TGTGCCAGCAGTGAAGCGACAGGGGGCAATTCACCCCTCCACTTT.

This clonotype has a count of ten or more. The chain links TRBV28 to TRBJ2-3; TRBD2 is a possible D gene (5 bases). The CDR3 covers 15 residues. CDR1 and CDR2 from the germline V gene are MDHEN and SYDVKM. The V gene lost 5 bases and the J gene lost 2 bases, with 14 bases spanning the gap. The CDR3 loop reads CASSPPSRHTDTQYF. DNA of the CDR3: TGTGCCAGCAGTCCCCCTAGCAGACACACAGATACGCAGTATTTT.